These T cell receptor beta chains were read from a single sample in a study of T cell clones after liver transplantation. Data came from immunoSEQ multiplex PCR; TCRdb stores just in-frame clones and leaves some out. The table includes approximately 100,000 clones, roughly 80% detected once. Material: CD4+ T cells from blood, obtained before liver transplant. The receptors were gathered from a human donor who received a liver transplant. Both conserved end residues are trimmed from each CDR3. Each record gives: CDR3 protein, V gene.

ASSTADRDSPLH TRBV7-2
ASSLPGLAVYEQY TRBV27
ASRGSGANVLT TRBV4-2
ASSVSGGFQETQY TRBV9
ASSARQGPYGYT TRBV9
ASSHGLAGSTGELF TRBV9
ASSTTGGTEAF TRBV10-2
ASSYLRVTVGNEQF TRBV6-5
ASSLSDRKSGNSPLH TRBV27
ASSTRDKNFRVNAEAF TRBV19
ASRLQGLSEKLF TRBV5-1
ASSDWGRHPYEQY TRBV6-1
ASSMGTQGNEQF TRBV19
ASSQARSTDTQY TRBV4-3
ASSLNLGTGELF TRBV5-1
ASSSPVATHGYT TRBV5-4
ASSPAGANTEAF TRBV18
ASSMAALSYEQY TRBV7-9
ATETGASTGELF TRBV2
SVESQTTDTQY TRBV29-1
ASSLAGGRTDTQY TRBV7-2
ASSYGTGGENTEAF TRBV6-5
ASSLRQDSGGELF TRBV5-1
ASSYRQFDGYTEAF TRBV6-5
ASSINLKPQSRANVLT TRBV7-7
ASSPPAEVHEQY TRBV4-1
ASSLAEGTGYT TRBV6-5
ASSFRPGDIQY TRBV27
ASGRGGSYNEQF TRBV5-1
ASRASTDTQY TRBV28
ASSANRGREKLF TRBV18
ASSLAAGSYNEQF TRBV7-9
ASSQDRGYT TRBV4-2
ASRVQVSSYEQY TRBV7-2
ASSFPADPGAWNTEAF TRBV5-8
AWSRTGLGLYNEQF TRBV30
ASSSNQYGYT TRBV5-6
ASSQDPGLTNEKLF TRBV4-3
ASSLQRAADEQY TRBV7-2
ATSTGTRDGYT TRBV15
AWSRSGFSGNTIY TRBV30
ASSLRTGKVVGNSPLH TRBV13
ARGLAGGNQF TRBV2
ASSPLPSGPISYNEQF TRBV18
ASQLPGSSGNTIY TRBV18
ASSESGNTIY TRBV2
ASSLRTGGGREETQY TRBV5-4
ARRSVSGANVLT TRBV5-3
ASGRGLAGGPYEQY TRBV27
ASSLPLAGSEQY TRBV27
ASREHSGLARYNEQF TRBV6-1
ASRTNTRSTDTQY TRBV10-2
AISDVQGDGGYT TRBV10-3
ASSPGSGQSNEKLF TRBV7-9
ASSLSGTGGGYT TRBV5-1
ATQDRGEQY TRBV25-1
ASSQDRGAKNIQY TRBV4-3